Below, one T cell receptor (beta chain) is given with its context. From the RT-PCR reads, TCRdb called clonotypes with MiXCR, one entry per CDR3 protein. Found here are about 680,000 distinct CDR3 sequences, over 12% of them singletons; the top ten hold roughly 3.9%. Per the germline V gene, CDR1 is SGHKS and CDR2 is YYEKEE (reference sequence). This CDR3 comprises 15 residues. V was shortened by 4 bases and J by 8 bases, with 21 bases between the two germline ends. Material for sequencing was memory CD4+ T cells from blood. The V call is TRBV5-5, the J call TRBJ1-2; possibly TRBD1 for D (5 bases). The TCR originated in a female donor in good health, serving as a healthy control. The CDR3 protein is CASSRRDPGHGGYTF. The CDR3 region has the DNA TGTGCCAGCAGCCGCCGGGACCCCGGTCACGGGGGCTACACCTTC.